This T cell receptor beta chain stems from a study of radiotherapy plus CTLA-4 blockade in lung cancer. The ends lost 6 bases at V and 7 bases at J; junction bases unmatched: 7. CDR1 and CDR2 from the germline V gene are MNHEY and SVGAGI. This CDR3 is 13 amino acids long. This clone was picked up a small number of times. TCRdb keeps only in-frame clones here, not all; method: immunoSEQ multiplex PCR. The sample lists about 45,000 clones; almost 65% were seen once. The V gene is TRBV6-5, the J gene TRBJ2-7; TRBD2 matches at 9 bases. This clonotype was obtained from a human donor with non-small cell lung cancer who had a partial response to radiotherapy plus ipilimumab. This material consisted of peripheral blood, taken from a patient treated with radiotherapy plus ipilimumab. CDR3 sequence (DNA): TGTGCCAGCAGGAAAGCGGGAGGAGGTGAGCAGTACTTC. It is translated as CASRKAGGGEQYF.